A selection of T cell receptor beta chains follows, all from one sample in a study of spatial heterogeneity in lung cancer. TCRdb fed the 5' RACE reads into MiXCR, producing one record per CDR3 protein. The table has fewer than 20,000 distinct CDR3 sequences, around 6.5% seen once. The material was lung tumor tissue, obtained at surgery. The source is a female donor with early-stage non-small cell lung cancer. The CDR3 runs from the conserved cysteine through the conserved F or W. D genes are given only for firm matches. Clone sizes are given selectively: once, few, many, or a class where the clone is expanded.

NA	TRBJ2-7	NA	TRBV20-1	TGCAGTGTTGCCGGCTCCTACGAGCAGTACTTC	CSVAGSYEQYF
NA	TRBJ1-5	NA	TRBV9	TGTGCCAGCAGCCAGGGCAGCCTTAGCAATCAGCCCCAGCATTTT	CASSQGSLSNQPQHF
many	TRBJ2-5	TRBD1	TRBV5-1	TGCGCCAGCAGCGTGCTCGGGACAGGGGGGGAGACCCAGTACTTC	CASSVLGTGGETQYF
many	TRBJ2-7	NA	TRBV11-3	TGTGCCAGCAGCTTAGGTCCGTCCTACGAGCAGTACTTC	CASSLGPSYEQYF
many	TRBJ1-1	NA	TRBV20-1	TGCAGTGCTAACCCCCGCGGGGGGGCAAACACTGAAGCTTTCTTT	CSANPRGGANTEAFF
many	TRBJ2-3	NA	TRBV20-1	TGCAGTGCCGGTTCTAGTTGGGGTACGCAGTATTTT	CSAGSSWGTQYF
medium-sized	TRBJ1-1	NA	TRBV5-4	TGTGCCAGCAGCCTGAACACTGAAGCTTTCTTT	CASSLNTEAFF
many	TRBJ2-7	NA	TRBV20-1	TGCAGTGCTCAGGGCAGGGGTTTATCCTACGAGCAGTACTTC	CSAQGRGLSYEQYF
many	TRBJ2-3	NA	TRBV6-4	TGTGCCAGCAGCGAAGTCCCAAGGGTTGAGGCAGCCAATACTAGCACAGATACGCAGTATTTT	CASSEVPRVEAANTSTDTQYF
many	TRBJ1-1	NA	TRBV6-1	TGTGCCAGCAGTGAAACAAAGAGGGCTTTCTTT	CASSETKRAFF
many	TRBJ2-2	NA	TRBV5-1	TGCGCCAGCAGCTTGGCGGGGAACACCGGGGAGCTGTTTTTT	CASSLAGNTGELFF
many	TRBJ2-5	NA	TRBV18	TGTGCCAGCTCAGCCCCCCAAGAGACCCAGTACTTC	CASSAPQETQYF
NA	TRBJ2-3	NA	TRBV20-1	TGCAGTGCTAGAGATGGTCTGGGGCGGGCAGATACGCAGTATTTT	CSARDGLGRADTQYF
few	TRBJ2-5	TRBD2	TRBV29-1	TGCAGCGGATCCCAGCGGGACGTGACCCAGTACTTC	CSGSQRDVTQYF
many	TRBJ2-7	TRBD1	TRBV6-5	TGTGCCAGCAGTTACCGGGGACAGGGACGGGGATACGAGCAGTACTTC	CASSYRGQGRGYEQYF
medium-sized	TRBJ1-5	TRBD1	TRBV6-1	TGTGCCAGCAGTGACAGGGGGCTCAGCAATCAGCCCCAGCATTTT	CASSDRGLSNQPQHF
NA	TRBJ1-3	NA	TRBV6-1	TGTGCCAGCAGTGAGATCGGAAACACCATATATTTT	CASSEIGNTIYF
many	TRBJ1-3	NA	TRBV11-3	TGTGCCAGCAGCACGGGACCACACTCTGGAAACACCATATATTTT	CASSTGPHSGNTIYF
few	TRBJ2-1	NA	TRBV20-1	TGCAGTGCCAATAGTCGTTCGTATGAGCAGTTCTTC	CSANSRSYEQFF
many	TRBJ2-4	TRBD1	TRBV27	TGTGCCAGCAGTTTGGCAGGACAGGGGGCGCGAAACATTCAGTACTTC	CASSLAGQGARNIQYF
many	TRBJ2-3	TRBD1	TRBV5-1	TGCGCCAGCAGCTTCGGGGGACAGGTCACAGATACGCAGTATTTT	CASSFGGQVTDTQYF
medium-sized	TRBJ1-5	NA	TRBV11-3	TGTGCCAGCAGCTTATCTCGGAGGGGTTATAGCAATCAGCCCCAGCATTTT	CASSLSRRGYSNQPQHF
NA	TRBJ1-1	TRBD1	TRBV6-2/TRBV6-3	TGTGCCAGCAGTTACCCCGGACAGGTTGAAGCTTTCTTT	CASSYPGQVEAFF
medium-sized	TRBJ1-2	NA	TRBV6-2/TRBV6-3	TGTGCCAGCAGTTATCAACCGGACTATGGCTACACCTTC	CASSYQPDYGYTF
many	TRBJ2-2	TRBD1	TRBV27	TGTGCCAGGGATCAGACAGGGGCTAACACCGGGGAGCTGTTTTTT	CARDQTGANTGELFF
medium-sized	TRBJ1-2	NA	TRBV7-4	TGTGCCAGCAGCTTAGGAGGGCCCTACTATGGCTACACCTTC	CASSLGGPYYGYTF
NA	TRBJ1-5	TRBD1	TRBV20-1	TGCAGTGCTATTACCGGGACAGGGGGCCAGAATCAGCCCCAGCATTTT	CSAITGTGGQNQPQHF
few	TRBJ1-2	TRBD1	TRBV6-2/TRBV6-3	TGTGCCAGCAGTAAATGGGGACAGGACTATGGCTACACCTTC	CASSKWGQDYGYTF
many	TRBJ2-7	TRBD1	TRBV5-1	TGCGCCAGCAGCTTGGACGTCAGGGGGTCCTACGAGCAGTACTTC	CASSLDVRGSYEQYF
many	TRBJ2-1	NA	TRBV20-1	TGCAGTGCTAGAGATCCTTCTGTACAGGACAAGCTTTTCTTC	CSARDPSVQDKLFF
many	TRBJ1-1	NA	TRBV11-2	TGTGCCAGCAGCTCACAACCGGGCCAGGCGACTGAAGCTTTCTTT	CASSSQPGQATEAFF
many	TRBJ1-2	NA	TRBV4-3	TGCGCCAGCAGCCAAGGGGACCTCTATGGCTACACCTTC	CASSQGDLYGYTF
many	TRBJ2-2	TRBD2	TRBV10-3	TGTGCCATCAGGGGAACTGGGAGGGACACCGGGGAGCTGTTTTTT	CAIRGTGRDTGELFF
NA	TRBJ2-1	TRBD2	TRBV9	TGTGCCAGCAGCGCGGGACCGGGACTAGCGGGCGGTGAGCAGTTCTTC	CASSAGPGLAGGEQFF
few	TRBJ2-2	TRBD1	TRBV15	TGTGCCATTCGGGACAGGCCTTTCACCGGGGAGCTGTTTTTT	CAIRDRPFTGELFF
many	TRBJ2-7	TRBD1	TRBV6-2/TRBV6-3	TGTGCCAGCTTCACAGGGGCCTACGAGCAGTACTTC	CASFTGAYEQYF
many	TRBJ2-2	NA	TRBV7-9	TGTGCCAGCAGCTTATCGGGGAACACCGGGGAGCTGTTTTTT	CASSLSGNTGELFF
many	TRBJ1-1	NA	TRBV7-2	TGTGCCAGCAGTCTAAGGTCCGGCCAGGCTGAAGCTTTCTTT	CASSLRSGQAEAFF
many	TRBJ2-5	TRBD2	TRBV6-1	TGTGCCAGCACCCCCGGGCGGGGGACCCAAGAGACCCAGTACTTC	CASTPGRGTQETQYF
many	TRBJ2-1	TRBD2	TRBV2	TGTGCCAGCACCAAGAGGACTAGCGGGGGAGCTGAGCAGTTCTTC	CASTKRTSGGAEQFF
NA	TRBJ2-3	TRBD2	TRBV20-1	TGCAGTGCTAGGAGCGGGGAGGGGACAGATACGCAGTATTTT	CSARSGEGTDTQYF
NA	TRBJ2-5	TRBD2	TRBV7-9	TGTGCCAGCACTCCACGGAGCCTTACTAGCGGGGGGAGAGTAGAGACCCAGTACTTC	CASTPRSLTSGGRVETQYF
many	TRBJ2-5	NA	TRBV11-1	TGTGCCAGCAGCTTGGGCCAGGGCGTGAGAGAGACCCAGTACTTC	CASSLGQGVRETQYF
NA	TRBJ1-2	NA	TRBV19	TGTGCCAGTAGTCCAGGAGGACATATGACCTTC	CASSPGGHMTF
NA	TRBJ2-1	NA	TRBV11-2	TGTGCCAGCAGCTTAGGTAACGATGAGCAGTTCTTC	CASSLGNDEQFF
many	TRBJ1-1	NA	TRBV27	TGTGCCAGCAGTTTAAGGAGGGACACTGAAGCTTTCTTT	CASSLRRDTEAFF
many	TRBJ1-4	NA	TRBV12-3/TRBV12-4	TGTGCCAGCAGTTTGGGGGGGGAAAAACTGTTTTTT	CASSLGGEKLFF
few	TRBJ2-3	TRBD2	TRBV12-3/TRBV12-4	TGTGCCAGCAGCCTTAGCGGGGCGGGCACAGATACGCAGTATTTT	CASSLSGAGTDTQYF
NA	TRBJ2-1	NA	TRBV24-1	TGTGCCACCAGTGATTTGACTAGAAAGGTCGGTGAGCAGTTCTTC	CATSDLTRKVGEQFF
many	TRBJ2-1	NA	TRBV29-1	TGCAGCGTTGAACCCGGGACTTTCCTCTCCTACAATGAGCAGTTCTTC	CSVEPGTFLSYNEQFF
many	TRBJ1-5	NA	TRBV11-2	TGTGCCAGCAGCCGCGGGAAAAGGGGTCAGCCCCAGCATTTT	CASSRGKRGQPQHF
many	TRBJ2-3	NA	TRBV5-1	TGCGCCAGCAGCCGCGGAATACTAGTAGGCGGCACAGATACGCAGTATTTT	CASSRGILVGGTDTQYF
many	TRBJ1-1	NA	TRBV29-1	TGCAGCGTCTCTTCGCTCGGCAACACTGAAGCTTTCTTT	CSVSSLGNTEAFF
many	TRBJ2-7	TRBD1	TRBV11-3	TGTGCCAGCAGCCCGGGACAGGGATGGTCCTACGAGCAGTACTTC	CASSPGQGWSYEQYF
few	TRBJ2-1	NA	TRBV20-1	TGCAGTGCTAGGGTAGACGGGCGCAGCAATGAGCAGTTCTTC	CSARVDGRSNEQFF
medium-sized	TRBJ1-1	NA	TRBV12-3/TRBV12-4	TGTGCCAGCAGCCAATTGGAGGGGATGGAGGCTTTCTTT	CASSQLEGMEAFF
many	TRBJ2-2	TRBD1	TRBV10-3	TGTGCCATCAGTGAGTTACAGGGGATCGGGGAGCTGTTTTTT	CAISELQGIGELFF
many	TRBJ2-5	TRBD1	TRBV12-3/TRBV12-4	TGTGCCAGCAGTTTAGCCCGGACAGGTCCAGAGACCCAGTACTTC	CASSLARTGPETQYF
few	TRBJ2-2	NA	TRBV7-8	TGTGCCAGCAGCTCCGGCCGGGTCCCTGGGGCCGGGGAGCTGTTTTTT	CASSSGRVPGAGELFF